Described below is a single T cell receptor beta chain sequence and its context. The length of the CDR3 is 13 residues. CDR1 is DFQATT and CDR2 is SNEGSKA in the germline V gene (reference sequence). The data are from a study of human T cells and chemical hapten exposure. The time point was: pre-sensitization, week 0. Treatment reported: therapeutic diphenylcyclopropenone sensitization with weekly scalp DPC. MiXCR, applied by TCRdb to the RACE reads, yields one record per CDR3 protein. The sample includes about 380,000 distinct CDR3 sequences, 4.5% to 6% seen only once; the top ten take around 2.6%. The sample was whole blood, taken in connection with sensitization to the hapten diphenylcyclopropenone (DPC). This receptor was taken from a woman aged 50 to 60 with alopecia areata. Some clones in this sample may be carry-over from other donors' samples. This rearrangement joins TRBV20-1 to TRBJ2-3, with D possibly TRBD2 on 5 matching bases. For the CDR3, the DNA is TGCAGCCTCTGGAAGTCACAGCGGGATACGCAGTATTTT. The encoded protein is CSLWKSQRDTQYF.